This TCR beta chain was documented in a study of blood T cell repertoires in COVID-19. Study details: From T cells, B-cell-depleted T cells, or PBMCs came the material, which was cDNA or gDNA.

Produced via immunoSEQ multiplex PCR; TCRdb's table is partial and in-frame only. The sample has hundreds of thousands of clones, around nine tenths seen once. There are 14 residues in the CDR3. Trimming left V 0 bases short and J 10 bases short, with 13 bases between. CDR1 WSHSY and CDR2 SAAADI come from the germline V gene. Sequenced sample: peripheral blood. The chain has TRBV10-2 and TRBJ2-1, with D possibly TRBD2 on 6 matching bases. The sequence came from a woman aged 18 to 35 who had recovered from COVID-19. CDR3: CASSESGGSYEQFF. The DNA of the CDR3 is TGCGCCAGCAGTGAGTCGGGGGGATCGTACGAGCAGTTCTTC.